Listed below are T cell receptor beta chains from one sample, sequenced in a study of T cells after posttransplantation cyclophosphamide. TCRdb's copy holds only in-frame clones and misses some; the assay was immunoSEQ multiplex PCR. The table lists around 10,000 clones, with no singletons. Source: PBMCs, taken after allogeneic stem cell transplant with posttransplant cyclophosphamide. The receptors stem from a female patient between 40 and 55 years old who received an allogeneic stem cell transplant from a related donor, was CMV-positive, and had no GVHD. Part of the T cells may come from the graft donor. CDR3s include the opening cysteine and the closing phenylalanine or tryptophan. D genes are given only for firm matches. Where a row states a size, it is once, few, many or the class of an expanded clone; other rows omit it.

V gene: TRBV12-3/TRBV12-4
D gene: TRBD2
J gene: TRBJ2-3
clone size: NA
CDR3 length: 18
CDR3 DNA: TGTGCCAGCAGTTTCGGGACTAGCGGGGGCCATAGCACAGATACGCAGTATTTT
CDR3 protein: CASSFGTSGGHSTDTQYF

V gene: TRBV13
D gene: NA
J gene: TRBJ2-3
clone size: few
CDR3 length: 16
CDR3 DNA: TGTGCCAGCACCCAACCCGAAGAGGGTCTACCCTATACGCAGTATTTT
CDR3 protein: CASTQPEEGLPYTQYF

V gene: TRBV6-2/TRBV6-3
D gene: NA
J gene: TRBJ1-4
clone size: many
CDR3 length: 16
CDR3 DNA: TGTGCCAGCAGTTACCCCCCGCCAGGCCCTAATGAAAAACTGTTTTTT
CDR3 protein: CASSYPPPGPNEKLFF

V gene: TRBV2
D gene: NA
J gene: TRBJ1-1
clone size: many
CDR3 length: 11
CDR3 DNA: TGTGCCAGCAGTGAAGTAACTGAAGCTTTCTTT
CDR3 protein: CASSEVTEAFF

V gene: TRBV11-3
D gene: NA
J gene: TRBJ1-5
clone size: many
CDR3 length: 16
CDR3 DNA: TGTGCCAGCAGAAATCACACAGGGCCATGCAATCAGCCCCAGCATTTT
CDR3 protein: CASRNHTGPCNQPQHF

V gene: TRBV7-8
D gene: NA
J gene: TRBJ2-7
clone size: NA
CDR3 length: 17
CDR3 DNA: TGTGCCAGCAGCTTAGGAGTTGCAGGGAAGGGAACCTACGAGCAGTACTTC
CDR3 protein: CASSLGVAGKGTYEQYF

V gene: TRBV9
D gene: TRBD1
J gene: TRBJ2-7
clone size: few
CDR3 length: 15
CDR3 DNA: TGTGCCATCAGTTTCAGACAGGGGACGGCCTACGAGCAGTACTTC
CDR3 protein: CAISFRQGTAYEQYF

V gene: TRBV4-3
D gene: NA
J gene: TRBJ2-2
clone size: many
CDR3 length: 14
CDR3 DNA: TGCGCCAGCAGCCAAGAGCGGTTTACGAGGGAGCTGTTTTTT
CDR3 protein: CASSQERFTRELFF

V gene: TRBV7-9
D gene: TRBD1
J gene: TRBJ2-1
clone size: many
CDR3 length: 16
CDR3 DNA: TGTGCCAGCAGTAGGGGGCAGGGGAGCTCCTACAATGAGCAGTTCTTC
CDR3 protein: CASSRGQGSSYNEQFF

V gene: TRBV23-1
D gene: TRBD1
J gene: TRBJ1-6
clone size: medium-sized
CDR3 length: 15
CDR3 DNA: TGCGCCAGCAGTCATCCCGACAGGGATAATTCACCCCTCCACTTT
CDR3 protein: CASSHPDRDNSPLHF

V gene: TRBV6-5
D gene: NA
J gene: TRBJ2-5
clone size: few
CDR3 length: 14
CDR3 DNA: TGTGCCAGCAGAACGGGGGGCCATTGGGAGACCCAGTACTTC
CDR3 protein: CASRTGGHWETQYF

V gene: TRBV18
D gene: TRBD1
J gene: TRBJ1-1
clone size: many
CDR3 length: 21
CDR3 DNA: TGTGCCAGCTCACCACTTGGACAGGGAGGGCGCGGGGCCTCATGGATCCCTGAAGCTTTCTTT
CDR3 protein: CASSPLGQGGRGASWIPEAFF

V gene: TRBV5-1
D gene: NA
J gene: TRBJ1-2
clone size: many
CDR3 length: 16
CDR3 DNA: TGCGCCAGCAGCTTGGGCCGGGACTCGGCTAACTATGGCTACACCTTC
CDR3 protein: CASSLGRDSANYGYTF

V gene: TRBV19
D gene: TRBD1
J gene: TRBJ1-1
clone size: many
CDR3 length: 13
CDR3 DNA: TGTGCCAGTAGTACCGGGACAGGGGGCGTTCCTTTCTTT
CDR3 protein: CASSTGTGGVPFF

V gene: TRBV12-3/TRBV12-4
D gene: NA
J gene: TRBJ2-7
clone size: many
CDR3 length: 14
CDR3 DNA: TGTGCCAGCAGTTCCAGCGGAGTAGCCTACGAGCAGTACTTC
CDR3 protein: CASSSSGVAYEQYF

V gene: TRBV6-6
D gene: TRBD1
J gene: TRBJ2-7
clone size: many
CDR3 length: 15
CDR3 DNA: TGTGCCAGCAGACCGATCCCGGGACAGGCCTACGAGCAGTACTTC
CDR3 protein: CASRPIPGQAYEQYF

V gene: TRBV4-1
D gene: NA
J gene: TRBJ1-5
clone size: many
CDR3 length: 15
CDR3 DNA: TGCGCCAGCAGCCAAGATCAGTGGAGCAATCAGCCCCAGCATTTT
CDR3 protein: CASSQDQWSNQPQHF

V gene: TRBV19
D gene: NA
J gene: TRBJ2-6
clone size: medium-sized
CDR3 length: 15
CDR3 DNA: TGTGCCAGTAGTAATCCCAGCTCTGGGGCCAACGTCCTGACTTTC
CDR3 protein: CASSNPSSGANVLTF

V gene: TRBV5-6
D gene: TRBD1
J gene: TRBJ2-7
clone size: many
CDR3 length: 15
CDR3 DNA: TGTGCCAGCAGCTTGGCCGGGACAGGGACCTACGAGCAGTACTTC
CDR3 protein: CASSLAGTGTYEQYF

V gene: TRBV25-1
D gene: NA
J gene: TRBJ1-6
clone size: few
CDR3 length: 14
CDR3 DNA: TGTGCCAGCTCACTGACAGGTTATAATTCACCCCTCCACTTT
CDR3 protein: CASSLTGYNSPLHF

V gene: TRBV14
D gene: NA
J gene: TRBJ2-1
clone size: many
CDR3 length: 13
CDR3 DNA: TGTGCCAGCAGCCAAGGACGGGGTAAGGAGCAGTTCTTC
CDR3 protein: CASSQGRGKEQFF

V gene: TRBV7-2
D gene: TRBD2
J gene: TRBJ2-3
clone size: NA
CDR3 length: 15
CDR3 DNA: TGTGCCAGCAGCTTAGAACTAGCGGGGGCTGATACGCAGTATTTT
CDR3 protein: CASSLELAGADTQYF

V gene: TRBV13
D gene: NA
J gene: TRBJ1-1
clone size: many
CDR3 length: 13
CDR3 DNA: TGTGCCAGCAGCTTAACCGGGAACACTGAAGCTTTCTTT
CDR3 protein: CASSLTGNTEAFF

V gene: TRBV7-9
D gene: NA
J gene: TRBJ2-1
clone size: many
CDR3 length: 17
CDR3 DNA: TGTGCCAGCAGCTCCCCCGGGAGTAGCGGACACTACAATGAGCAGTTCTTC
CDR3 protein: CASSSPGSSGHYNEQFF

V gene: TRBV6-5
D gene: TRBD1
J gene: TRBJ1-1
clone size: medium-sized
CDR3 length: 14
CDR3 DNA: TGTGCCAGCAGGATGGGACAGAGGAACACTGAAGCTTTCTTT
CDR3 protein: CASRMGQRNTEAFF

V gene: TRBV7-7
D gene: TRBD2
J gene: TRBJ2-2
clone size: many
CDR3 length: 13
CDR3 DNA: TGTGCCAGCAGCCCTAGCGGGCCCGGGGAGCTGTTTTTT
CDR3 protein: CASSPSGPGELFF